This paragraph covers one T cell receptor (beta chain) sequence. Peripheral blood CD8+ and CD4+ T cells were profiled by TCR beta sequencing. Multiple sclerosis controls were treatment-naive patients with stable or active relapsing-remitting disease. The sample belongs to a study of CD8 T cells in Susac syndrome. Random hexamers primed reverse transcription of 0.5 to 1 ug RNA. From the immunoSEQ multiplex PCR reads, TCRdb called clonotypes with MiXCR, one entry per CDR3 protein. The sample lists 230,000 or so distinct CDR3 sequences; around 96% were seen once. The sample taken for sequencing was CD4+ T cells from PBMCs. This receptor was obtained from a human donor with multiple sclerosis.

CDR3 sequence reads: CASSYLIGIYEQYF. CDR3 DNA: TGTGCCAGCAGTTACCTAATCGGGATCTACGAGCAGTACTTC. This chain links TRBV6-2 or TRBV6-3 with TRBJ2-7; D possibly corresponds to TRBD2 (5 bases). V lost 2 bases and J 3 bases, leaving 11 bases between the germline ends. Germline lookup yields CDR1 MNHEY and CDR2 SVGEGT. The CDR3 has 14 residues.